This TCR beta chain was obtained from a study of human T cells and chemical hapten exposure. The CDR3 covers 13 residues. Trimming cost V 5 bases and J 8 bases, with 15 bases left between them. This clonotype was observed at least ten times. Its antigen remains unidentified. TCRdb fed the RACE reads into MiXCR, producing one record per CDR3 protein. The sample includes more than 300,000 distinct CDR3 sequences, approximately 5.1% of them seen just once. Regarding time point: pre-sensitization, week 0. The treatment denotes: therapeutic diphenylcyclopropenone sensitization with weekly scalp DPC. Non-pregnant alopecia patients aged 18 to 70, suitable for DPC therapy. The authors' total RNA extraction used unfractionated whole blood. Findings of the study overall: Patch test score tracked positively with PT1 expanded TCR counts.

The chain couples TRBV12-3 or TRBV12-4 to TRBJ1-2; D is unclear. The sequencing here drew on whole blood, taken in connection with sensitization to the hapten diphenylcyclopropenone (DPC). This receptor was taken from a woman in her fifties or sixties with alopecia areata. Some clones in this sample may be carry-over from other donors' samples. CDR3 region: CASSRTGGGGYTF. The CDR3, as DNA: TGTGCCAGCAGTCGGACGGGAGGAGGGGGCTACACCTTC.